The 30 T cell receptor beta chains reported below all come from one sample, sequenced in a study of shared clonotypes between healthy human individuals. Generated by immunoSEQ multiplex PCR, the TCRdb table keeps only in-frame clones and is missing some. The table has 2 million or so clones, 95% seen once; the top ten hold 0.13%. Sequenced material: naive CD4+ T cells sorted from blood. Sample subset: CD45RA+ positively selected. Source of these receptors: a man younger than 35 in good health.

The genes are TRBV6-1 and TRBJ1-6; no clear D gene. V was cut by 5 bases and J by 4 bases, with 9 bases left in between. CDR1 MNHNS and CDR2 SASEGT come from the germline V gene. There are 14 residues in the CDR3. The DNA for the CDR3 is TGTGCCAGCAGTCGGAACGGGTATAATTCACCCCTCCACTTT. Its protein product is CASSRNGYNSPLHF.

V usage is TRBV7-9 and J usage is TRBJ1-2; weak D call: TRBD1 (5 bases). Germline values: CDR1 SEHNR, CDR2 FQNEAQ (reference sequence). Trimming cost V 5 bases and J 4 bases, with 20 bases left between them. The CDR3 is 16 amino acids. The CDR3 reads CASSQGLERVGYGYTF. The CDR3 bases are TGTGCCAGCAGCCAGGGACTAGAGAGGGTGGGCTATGGCTACACCTTC.

The sample holds one count of this clone. The CDR3 coding sequence is TGTGCCAGCATCGTGGGTGGGGAGCTGTTTTTT. This encodes CASIVGGELFF. The V gene is TRBV7-8, the J gene TRBJ2-2; D is uncertain. CDR1 SGHVS and CDR2 FQNEAQ come from the germline V gene. The V and J ends lost 7 bases and 8 bases respectively, with 8 bases between them. The CDR3 is made up of 11 amino acids.

This chain uses TRBV27 with TRBJ1-6; 7 nucleotides align to TRBD1. V lost 4 bases to trimming and J lost 7 bases; unmatched junction nucleotides: 7. The CDR3 extends over 15 amino acids. The germline V gene has CDR1 MNHEY and CDR2 SMNVEV (reference sequence). CDR3 residues: CASSYSGTANSPLHF. The CDR3 nucleotides are TGTGCCAGCAGTTACTCCGGGACAGCAAATTCACCCCTCCACTTT.

Concerning this clone: A much larger clone differs by one base, so this may be a read error. V gene TRBV29-1 combines with J gene TRBJ2-7, with 10 nucleotides matching TRBD1. This CDR3 comprises 13 residues. Per the germline V gene, CDR1 is SQVTM and CDR2 is ANQGSEA. The CDR3 DNA sequence: TGCGGCGTTGGGGACAGGGGAGGTTACGAGCAGTACTTC. The encoded protein is CGVGDRGGYEQYF.

J is TRBJ2-3 and V is TRBV7-9; 9 nucleotides match TRBD2. The junction had 4 bases not matched to a gene; V was cut back by 1 base and J by 2 bases. Germline assignment: CDR1 SEHNR and CDR2 FQNEAQ (reference sequence). The CDR3 totals 16 residues. The CDR3 DNA is TGTGCCAGCAGCTTAGGGCTAGCGGGGAACACAGATACGCAGTATTTT. Its translation: CASSLGLAGNTDTQYF.

The chain couples TRBV11-3 to TRBJ1-1, with D possibly matching TRBD1 (5 bases). The CDR3 totals 12 residues. Trimming took off 3 bases at V and 5 bases at J, with 7 bases between the two ends. Germline loops: CDR1 SGHNT, CDR2 YENEEA. For the CDR3, the DNA is TGTGCCAGCAGCTTTGAGGGGACTGAAGCTTTCTTT. This sequence encodes CASSFEGTEAFF.

The chain has TRBV5-1 and TRBJ2-7, with a possible D match to TRBD1 (6 bases). CDR1 and CDR2 from the germline V gene are SGHRS and YFSETQ. This CDR3 is built from 14 residues. Trimming took 1 base from V and 6 from J, leaving 14 bases between them. CDR3 region: CASSLRQGPGEQYF. The CDR3 nucleotides read TGCGCCAGCAGCTTGAGGCAGGGGCCGGGCGAGCAGTACTTC.

With respect to this clone: Distinct nucleotide sequences in the sample also encode this CDR3. The chain uses TRBV5-1 and TRBJ2-5; no firm D call. Germline CDR1 SGHRS, CDR2 YFSETQ. The length of the CDR3 is 14 residues. V dropped 2 bases and J dropped 2 bases, with 10 bases sitting between them. The CDR3: CASSLVSQQETQYF. The CDR3 DNA reads as TGCGCCAGCAGCTTAGTGAGTCAGCAAGAGACCCAGTACTTC.

The V call is TRBV4-1, the J call TRBJ2-3, with D possibly being TRBD2 (6 bases). With 5 bases removed from V and 5 bases from J, the gap between germline ends came to 14 bases. The CDR3 is made up of 14 amino acids. Germline V CDR1 and CDR2: MGHRA, YSYEKL. The CDR3 DNA sequence: TGCGCCAGCAGCGATCGGGACTGGGTAGATACGCAGTATTTT. It encodes CASSDRDWVDTQYF.

The chain is built from TRBV6-5 and TRBJ2-2; TRBD2 matches 8 bases. There are 14 residues in the CDR3. Trimming took 8 bases from V and 2 from J; bases not matched to a gene: 4. Per germline, CDR1 MNHEY and CDR2 SVGAGI. The CDR3 coding sequence is TGTGCCAGCGGTAGCGGGATTAACACCGGGGAGCTGTTTTTT. This translates into CASGSGINTGELFF.

On this clone itself: Other DNA sequences in the same sample also yield this CDR3. The chain employs TRBV5-6 and TRBJ2-7, with 8 bases fitting TRBD1. This CDR3 has 14 residues. The germline gives CDR1 SGHDT, CDR2 YYEEEE. The V and J ends lost 4 bases and 1 base, in that order; junction bases with no gene match: 4. The CDR3 nucleotides read TGTGCCAGCAGCCCGGGGACAGGATCCTACGAGCAGTACTTC. Its translation: CASSPGTGSYEQYF.

The CDR3 DNA reads TGTGCCAGCATCCCCGTGGAACCTGGGGACGAGCAGTACTTC. This gives the protein CASIPVEPGDEQYF. The rearrangement joins TRBV6-1 to TRBJ2-7; D gene ambiguous. CDR1 and CDR2 from the germline V gene are MNHNS and SASEGT. CDR3 length: 14 residues. Trimming took 7 bases from V and 5 from J, leaving 18 bases between them.

In DNA form, the CDR3 reads TGCAGTGCTACTGGGGGTGAAGAGCAGTACTTC. This sequence encodes CSATGGEEQYF. J is TRBJ2-7 and V is TRBV20-1; D possibly uses TRBD1 or TRBD2 (5 bases each). The germline gives CDR1 DFQATT, CDR2 SNEGSKA (reference sequence). V was clipped by 4 bases and J by 7 bases, with 11 bases between them. CDR3 length: 11 residues.

The chain uses TRBV5-1 and TRBJ1-3, with unresolved D. Trimming cost V 0 bases and J 0 bases, with 10 bases left between them. Germline V gene lookup returns CDR1 SGHRS and CDR2 YFSETQ. CDR3 size: 16 residues. The CDR3 DNA is TGCGCCAGCAGCTTGGTGGATTCCCGCTCTGGAAACACCATATATTTT. Amino acid sequence: CASSLVDSRSGNTIYF.

This chain uses TRBV18 with TRBJ2-7; 13 bases are shared with TRBD2. This CDR3 comprises 15 residues. Germline V gene lookup returns CDR1 KGHSH and CDR2 LQKENI. V trimming: 6 bases; J trimming: 1 base; junction bases outside the gene matches: 3. This chain's CDR3 is CASSTGLAGSYEQYF. The CDR3 nucleotides are TGTGCCAGCTCCACGGGACTAGCGGGATCCTACGAGCAGTACTTC.

With regard to this clone: Other DNA variants within this sample encode the same CDR3. The chain has TRBV7-8 and TRBJ2-7; weak D call: TRBD1 (6 bases). Deletions cut 2 bases from V and 1 base from J, with 6 bases between. The CDR3 has 13 residues. Per germline, CDR1 SGHVS and CDR2 FQNEAQ. The CDR3 sequence: CASSLRGSYEQYF. For the CDR3, the DNA is TGTGCCAGCAGCTTAAGGGGGTCCTACGAGCAGTACTTC.

For this clone: Other DNA sequences of this sample code for an identical CDR3. The CDR3 reads CASSLGGSSYNSPLHF. The CDR3 DNA sequence: TGTGCCAGCAGCTTGGGCGGTAGCTCCTATAATTCACCCCTCCACTTT. The chain links TRBV5-4 to TRBJ1-6; D unresolved. Trimming pared 0 bases from V and 0 bases from J, leaving 7 bases between. Germline values: CDR1 SGHNT, CDR2 YYREEE (reference sequence). The CDR3 consists of 16 residues.

The chain recombines TRBV6-5 with TRBJ2-3; D call uncertain. The CDR3 totals 15 residues. Germline-derived CDR1 and CDR2 are MNHEY and SVGAGI. Between the trimmed V and J ends, which lost 6 bases and 0 bases, there was a span of 13 bases. CDR3 nucleotides: TGTGCCAGCAGGCCAGGCGTTTCTAGCACAGATACGCAGTATTTT. Protein: CASRPGVSSTDTQYF.

V usage is TRBV9 and J usage is TRBJ2-3; 8 bases match TRBD2. Looked up from germline, CDR1 is SGDLS and CDR2 is YYNGEE. The CDR3 totals 16 residues. J gave up 7 bases and V 2 bases, and 12 bases lay outside the gene matches. The CDR3 spells CASSVGAGVSSNTQYF. CDR3 DNA: TGTGCCAGCAGCGTCGGAGCGGGAGTATCTTCCAATACGCAGTATTTT. The full variable domain, completed using reference TRBV9 and TRBJ2-3, is DSGVTQTPKHLITATGQRVTLRCSPRSGDLSVYWYQQSLDQGLQFLIQYYNGEERAKGNILERFSAQQFPDLHSELNLSSLELGDSALYFCASSVGAGVSSNTQYFGPGTRLTVL.

The chain uses TRBV27 and TRBJ1-2, with D possibly matching TRBD1 (6 bases). Germline loops: CDR1 MNHEY, CDR2 SMNVEV (reference sequence). The ends were cut back, 0 bases at V and 4 bases at J, with 9 bases in the middle. The CDR3 is made up of 14 amino acids. In DNA form, the CDR3 reads TGTGCCAGCAGTTTATCCGGACAGACCTATGGCTACACCTTC. Protein sequence: CASSLSGQTYGYTF.

The chain recombines TRBV25-1 with TRBJ2-4; D gene unclear. Germline V gene sequence: CDR1 MGHDK, CDR2 SYGVNS. The CDR3 totals 16 residues. V dropped 5 bases and J dropped 0 bases, with 14 bases sitting between them. For the CDR3, the DNA is TGTGCCAGCAGTCCCTCCCTAGGGATAGCCAAAAACATTCAGTACTTC. Amino acids: CASSPSLGIAKNIQYF.

The rearrangement uses TRBV29-1 and TRBJ1-1; D is uncertain. The CDR3 loop spans 12 amino acids. Trimming took 8 bases from V and 1 from J, leaving 11 bases between them. Germline values: CDR1 SQVTM, CDR2 ANQGSEA. As DNA, the CDR3 is TGCAGCTCCTACGACGGGAACACTGAAGCTTTCTTT. It is translated as CSSYDGNTEAFF. The variable domain in full, completed from reference TRBV29-1 and TRBJ1-1, reads SAVISQKPSRDICQRGTSLTIQCQVDSQVTMMFWYRQQPGQSLTLIATANQGSEATYESGFVIDKFPISRPNLTFSTLTVSNMSPEDSSIYLCSSYDGNTEAFFGQGTRLTVV.

This chain joins TRBV9 and TRBJ2-2; 7 bases are shared with TRBD1. The CDR3 is 17 amino acids. The ends lost 0 bases at V and 3 bases at J; junction bases unmatched: 8. Germline V lookup: CDR1 SGDLS, CDR2 YYNGEE. CDR3 in DNA: TGTGCCAGCAGCGTAGCCCCGACAGGGTACGACACCGGGGAGCTGTTTTTT. It codes for CASSVAPTGYDTGELFF.

This clone was picked up one time. V and J are TRBV19 and TRBJ2-7; 9 bases map to TRBD1. CDR1 and CDR2 (germline): LNHDA, SQIVND (reference sequence). CDR3 length equals 15 residues. The V and J ends lost 6 bases and 1 base, in that order; junction bases with no gene match: 7. This CDR3 is CASSHPGQGSYEQYF. CDR3 DNA sequence: TGTGCCAGTAGCCATCCGGGACAGGGTTCCTACGAGCAGTACTTC.

This chain connects TRBV9 to TRBJ2-3; 7 bases align to TRBD2. The CDR3 is 16 residues long. Germline CDR1 SGDLS, CDR2 YYNGEE. Trimming removed 1 base from V and 2 bases from J; junction bases left unmatched: 7. The chain's CDR3 is CASSVRGSPDTDTQYF. The CDR3 bases are TGTGCCAGCAGCGTACGCGGGAGCCCGGACACAGATACGCAGTATTTT.

CDR3 loop: CASSATGANSGNTIYF. CDR3 bases: TGCGCCAGCAGCGCAACAGGGGCCAACTCTGGAAACACCATATATTTT. The rearrangement links TRBV5-1 to TRBJ1-3; 7 bases are shared with TRBD1. The length of the CDR3 is 16 residues. Per germline, CDR1 SGHRS and CDR2 YFSETQ. J gave up 0 bases and V 4 bases, and 7 bases lay outside the gene matches. The full variable domain, with the rest looked up from reference TRBV5-1 and TRBJ1-3, is KAGVTQTPRYLIKTRGQQVTLSCSPISGHRSVSWYQQTPGQGLQFLFEYFSETQRNKGNFPGRFSGRQFSNSRSEMNVSTLELGDSALYLCASSATGANSGNTIYFGEGSWLTVV.

The J gene is TRBJ1-3, the V gene TRBV18; D is uncertain. Trimming shortened V by 4 bases and J by 0 bases, and 7 bases separated the two germline ends. CDR3 length: 14 amino acids. In germline, CDR1 is KGHSH, CDR2 LQKENI. The CDR3 nucleotides are TGTGCCAGCTCACAGGACTTCTCTGGAAACACCATATATTTT. As protein: CASSQDFSGNTIYF.

V is TRBV5-4 and J is TRBJ2-2; the D is unclear. The germline gives CDR1 SGHNT, CDR2 YYREEE (reference sequence). With 3 bases removed from V and 2 bases from J, the gap between germline ends came to 14 bases. The CDR3 contains 16 residues. The CDR3 DNA reads as TGTGCCAGCAGCTGGAGTGTTGGCGCTAACACCGGGGAGCTGTTTTTT. The encoded protein is CASSWSVGANTGELFF.

The chain couples TRBV30 to TRBJ1-5, with TRBD1 matching over 7 bases. The CDR3 is 14 residues long. V was clipped by 3 bases and J by 5 bases; unmatched bases: 7. CDR1 is GTSNPN and CDR2 is SVGIG in the germline V gene (reference sequence). CDR3 sequence: CAWSQGQLYQPQHF. The CDR3, as DNA: TGTGCCTGGAGCCAGGGACAGCTTTATCAGCCCCAGCATTTT.